Sequencing of this T cell receptor (beta chain) was carried out in a study of blood T cell repertoires in COVID-19. Sequencing used immunoSEQ multiplex PCR; TCRdb keeps in-frame clones, though not all of them. The sample lists about 120,000 clones; over 80% were seen once. The ends lost 3 bases at V and 7 bases at J; junction bases unmatched: 6. The CDR3 is made up of 14 amino acids. Germline V lookup: CDR1 SGHKS, CDR2 YYEKEE (reference sequence). Sequencing was performed on peripheral blood. This clonotype was obtained from a man between 60 and 75 years old with acute or convalescent COVID-19. The V gene is TRBV5-5, the J gene TRBJ1-2; 10 bases map to TRBD1. In DNA form, the CDR3 reads TGTGCCAGCAGCTGGGACAGGGGAGGGGTTGGCTACACCTTC. This codes for CASSWDRGGVGYTF. The full variable domain, completed using reference TRBV5-5 and TRBJ1-2, is DAGVTQSPTHLIKTRGQQVTLRCSPISGHKSVSWYQQVLGQGPQFIFQYYEKEERGRGNFPDRFSARQFPNYSSELNVNALLLGDSALYLCASSWDRGGVGYTFGSGTRLTVV.